These T cell receptor beta chains were read from a single sample in a study of T cell repertoires in cytomegalovirus infection. TCRdb reprocessed the reads with MiXCR, giving one entry per CDR3 protein. This sample has a few hundred thousand distinct CDR3 sequences, with over 7.5% found just once. The sample was PBMCs. Receptor source: a human donor in good health (CMV status not recorded). Some clones in this sample may be carry-over from other donors' samples. The CDR3 runs from the conserved cysteine through the conserved F or W. A D gene is named only where the DNA matches it firmly. Rows may omit the clone size; those that give it use once, few, many or a size class.

clone_size j_call v_call d_call cdr3_length cdr3_nt cdr3_aa
few TRBJ2-7 TRBV11-2 NA 15 TGTGCCAGCAGCTTAGTAGACTCAAACGCCTACGAGCAGTACTTC CASSLVDSNAYEQYF
few TRBJ2-3 TRBV6-1 NA 14 TGTGCCAGCAGTTTGATGGAGTCCCATGTTACGCAGTATTTT CASSLMESHVTQYF
many TRBJ1-2 TRBV7-2 NA 14 TGTGCCAGCAGCTTAGGTACCCCTCCTTATGGCTACACCTTC CASSLGTPPYGYTF
few TRBJ2-5 TRBV27 TRBD2 15 TGTGCCAGCAGTTTATACGGGGGGGCCGAGGAGACCCAGTACTTC CASSLYGGAEETQYF
NA TRBJ2-3 TRBV19 TRBD2 14 TGTGCCAGTACCTTAGCGGGAACCACAGATACGCAGTATTTT CASTLAGTTDTQYF
few TRBJ2-1 TRBV18 TRBD2 16 TGTGCCAGCTCACCTGTCGCCGGGAGGGGCGTGCGGGAGCAGTTCTTC CASSPVAGRGVREQFF
NA TRBJ1-2 TRBV27 TRBD1 17 TGTGCCAGCAGCCCCCACAGGACAGGGCCAACTAACTATGGCTACACCTTC CASSPHRTGPTNYGYTF
many TRBJ1-2 TRBV7-2 NA 15 TGTGCCAGCAGCCCTCCTGGGGGGACTAACTATGGCTACACCTTC CASSPPGGTNYGYTF
many TRBJ1-2 TRBV12-3/TRBV12-4 NA 14 TGTGCCAGCAGTCTGGGGGGACAAAACTATGGCTACACCTTC CASSLGGQNYGYTF
few TRBJ1-6 TRBV12-3/TRBV12-4 NA 14 TGTGCCGGTTCTAGACACGGATATAATTCACCCCTCCACTTT CAGSRHGYNSPLHF
few TRBJ2-5 TRBV28 NA 15 TGTGCCAGCAGTTTAGCGGGAGGCCCAGGGGGGACCCAGTACTTC CASSLAGGPGGTQYF
few TRBJ1-2 TRBV12-3/TRBV12-4 NA 13 TGTGCCAGCAGTTTGGGGGGTCACTATGGCTACACCTTC CASSLGGHYGYTF
many TRBJ1-1 TRBV27 NA 14 TGTGCCAGCAGTCACCCGGGCCTAACCACTGAAGCTTTCTTT CASSHPGLTTEAFF
many TRBJ2-4 TRBV6-1 NA 20 TGTGCCAGCGGGGATTTATGGGACCTCGCAAGTGGGGTAGCCAAAAACATTCAGTACTTC CASGDLWDLASGVAKNIQYF
many TRBJ1-1 TRBV7-2 NA 15 TGTGCCAGCAGCTTCTTTGACAGCTCGAACACTGAAGCTTTCTTT CASSFFDSSNTEAFF
few TRBJ1-5 TRBV6-2/TRBV6-3 NA 19 TGTGCCAGCAGCCAAACTTCCCGACTCGGTGGGTCCAGCAATCAGCCCCAGCATTTT CASSQTSRLGGSSNQPQHF
NA TRBJ2-1 TRBV20-1 NA 13 TGCAGTGCTCCGGTTGTGTCGAGTAATGAGCAGTTCTTC CSAPVVSSNEQFF
few TRBJ2-3 TRBV11-2 NA 15 TGTGCCAGCACCCCGGGGGATCCGTTTACAGATACGCAGTATTTT CASTPGDPFTDTQYF
many TRBJ2-3 TRBV7-2 NA 15 TGTGCCAGCAGCTCCACCGGGACCCGCACAGATACGCAGTATTTT CASSSTGTRTDTQYF
few TRBJ2-7 TRBV2 NA 13 TGTGCCAGCAGAGGCACAGCCTCCTACGAGCAGTACTTC CASRGTASYEQYF
many TRBJ1-6 TRBV6-2/TRBV6-3 NA 12 TGTGCCAGCAGTTCGGCAATTTCACCCCTCCACTTT CASSSAISPLHF
few TRBJ2-7 TRBV7-6 TRBD2 15 TGTGCCAGCAGCATGACTAGCGGGAACTCCTACGAGCAGTACTTC CASSMTSGNSYEQYF
many TRBJ1-2 TRBV7-2 TRBD1 14 TGTGCCAGCAGCTTAGCGCAAGGGGGCACAGGCTACACCTTC CASSLAQGGTGYTF
NA TRBJ1-1 TRBV4-3 NA 15 TGCGCCAGCAGCCAAGATGGAGGGTATAACGCTGAAGCTTTCTTT CASSQDGGYNAEAFF
many TRBJ2-4 TRBV7-2 TRBD2 16 TGTGCCAGCAGCTTGGGGACTAGCGGGTTCGGGAACATTCAGTACTTC CASSLGTSGFGNIQYF
NA TRBJ2-7 TRBV25-1 NA 14 TGTGCCAGCAGTATACCGGGACTCTGTTTGGAGCAGTACTTC CASSIPGLCLEQYF